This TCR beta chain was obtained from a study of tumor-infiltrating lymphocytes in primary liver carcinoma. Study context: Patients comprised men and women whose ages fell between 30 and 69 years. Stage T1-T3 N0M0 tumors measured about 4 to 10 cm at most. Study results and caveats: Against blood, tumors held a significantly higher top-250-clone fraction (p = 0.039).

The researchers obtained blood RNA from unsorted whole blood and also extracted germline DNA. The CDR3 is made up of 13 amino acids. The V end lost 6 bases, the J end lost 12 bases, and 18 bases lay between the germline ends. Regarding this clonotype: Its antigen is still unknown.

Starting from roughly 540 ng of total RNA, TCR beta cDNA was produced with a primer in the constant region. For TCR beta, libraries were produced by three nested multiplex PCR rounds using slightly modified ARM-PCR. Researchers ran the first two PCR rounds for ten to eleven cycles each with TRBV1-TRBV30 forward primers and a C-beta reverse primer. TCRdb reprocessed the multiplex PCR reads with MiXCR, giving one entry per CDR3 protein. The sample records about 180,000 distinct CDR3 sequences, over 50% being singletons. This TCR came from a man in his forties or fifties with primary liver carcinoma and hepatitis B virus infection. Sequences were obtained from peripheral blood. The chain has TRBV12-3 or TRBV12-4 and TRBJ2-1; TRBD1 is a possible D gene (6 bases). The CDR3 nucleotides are TGTGCCAGCAGGGTTTCGACAGGAGATGGGCAGTTCTTC. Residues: CASRVSTGDGQFF.